These 32 T cell receptor beta chains originate from one sample sequenced in a study of blood T cell repertoires in COVID-19. Clones were sequenced by immunoSEQ multiplex PCR, and TCRdb holds only the in-frame ones, with some missing. The sample yields some 260,000 clones, approximately 81% seen once. Sequenced: peripheral blood. The origin of the receptors is a woman between 18 and 30 years old with acute or convalescent COVID-19.

The genes are TRBV15 and TRBJ1-6; D is undetermined. Germline CDR1 and CDR2: LNHNV and YYDKDF (reference sequence). V dropped 1 base and J dropped 10 bases, with 8 bases sitting between them. The CDR3 covers 13 residues. CDR3 in amino acids: CATSRGPGSPLHF. CDR3 bases: TGTGCCACCAGCAGAGGCCCGGGGTCACCCCTCCACTTT. The full variable domain, completed using reference TRBV15 and TRBJ1-6, is DAMVIQNPRYQVTQFGKPVTLSCSQTLNHNVMYWYQQKSSQAPKLLFHYYDKDFNNEADTPDNFQSRRPNTSFCFLDIRSPGLGDTAMYLCATSRGPGSPLHFGNGTRLTVT.

The chain carries TRBV18 and TRBJ2-3, with TRBD2 identical over 14 bases. Germline V gene sequence: CDR1 KGHSH, CDR2 LQKENI. This CDR3 has 16 amino acids. With V trimmed by 4 bases and J by 4 bases, 4 bases remained unmatched. The CDR3 DNA follows: TGTGCCAGCTCACTTGGGACTAGCGGGAGCTCAGATACGCAGTATTTT. Translated, it gives CASSLGTSGSSDTQYF.

The chain uses TRBV29-1 and TRBJ2-1; TRBD2 agrees at 12 bases. J was trimmed by 9 bases and V by 2 bases; bases with no gene match: 5. Germline V gene sequence: CDR1 SQVTM, CDR2 ANQGSEA. This CDR3 spans 14 amino acids. CDR3 in DNA: TGCAGCGTTGAAATGGCTAGCGGGAGGGGTGAGCAGTTCTTC. Translation gives CSVEMASGRGEQFF.

The chain is built from TRBV6-6 and TRBJ1-1; 8 bases fit TRBD1. Germline CDR1 MNHNY, CDR2 SVGAGI (reference sequence). The J segment lost 1 base and the V segment lost 7 bases, leaving 5 bases of the junction unmatched. CDR3 length equals 14 residues. The CDR3 reads CASNTRGRNTEAFF. DNA of the CDR3: TGTGCCAGCAATACCAGGGGGCGGAACACTGAAGCTTTCTTT.

This clone appeared a few times. The chain carries TRBV6-5 and TRBJ1-4; 11 positions agree with TRBD1. This CDR3 is built from 15 residues. With 0 bases clipped from V and 8 bases from J, the junction kept 2 bases outside the gene matches. The germline V gene has CDR1 MNHEY and CDR2 SVGAGI. For the CDR3, the DNA is TGTGCCAGCAGTTACTCGGGACAGGGGGGGGAAAAACTGTTTTTT. Translating gives CASSYSGQGGEKLFF.

This chain uses TRBV7-2 with TRBJ1-1, with D uncertain. The V end lost 1 base, the J end lost 3 bases, and 6 bases lay between the germline ends. The germline gives CDR1 SGHTA, CDR2 FQGNSA. The CDR3 has 13 residues. The CDR3 loop is CASSLDPDTEAFF. The CDR3 DNA sequence: TGTGCCAGCAGCTTAGATCCCGACACTGAAGCTTTCTTT.

The chain carries TRBV5-1 and TRBJ2-7, with TRBD1 identical over 9 bases. After removal of 4 bases from V and 5 bases from J, the junction contained 10 bases not matched to a gene. This CDR3 has 15 amino acids. Germline CDR1 and CDR2: SGHRS and YFSETQ. The CDR3 DNA reads as TGCGCCAGCAGCACGACCGGGACAGGGCGAGACGAGCAGTACTTC. Translated, it gives CASSTTGTGRDEQYF.

This rearrangement joins TRBV7-8 to TRBJ2-3; D gene uncertain. The CDR3 covers 12 residues. Germline lookup yields CDR1 SGHVS and CDR2 FQNEAQ. V was cut by 5 bases and J by 2 bases, with 5 bases left in between. Here the CDR3 DNA reads TGTGCCAGCAGCCTCCACACAGATACGCAGTATTTT. Translation: CASSLHTDTQYF.

J is TRBJ1-1 and V is TRBV6-5, with a weak D call TRBD1 (6 bases). The length of the CDR3 is 13 residues. CDR1 MNHEY and CDR2 SVGAGI come from the germline V gene. V shed 3 bases and J shed 4 bases, with 9 bases lying between them. The CDR3 loop reads CASSYQGITEAFF. CDR3 in DNA: TGTGCCAGCAGTTATCAGGGGATCACTGAAGCTTTCTTT.

The chain joins TRBV27 to TRBJ2-2; 8 positions agree with TRBD1. CDR3 length: 16 residues. The V segment lost 2 bases and the J segment 1 base; nucleotides outside the gene matches: 3. Germline V gene sequence: CDR1 MNHEY, CDR2 SMNVEV (reference sequence). The CDR3, as DNA: TGTGCCAGCAGTTTAGCAGGACAGGGGAACACCGGGGAGCTGTTTTTT. It specifies CASSLAGQGNTGELFF.

The rearrangement uses TRBV6-5 and TRBJ2-1; TRBD1 matches 7 bases. CDR1 and CDR2 from the germline V gene are MNHEY and SVGAGI. The CDR3 totals 15 residues. V gave up 0 bases and J gave up 5 bases; unmatched junction bases: 4. Written as DNA, the CDR3 is TGTGCCAGCAGTTACTCGGGACAGCTGGACAATGAGCAGTTCTTC. It yields the protein CASSYSGQLDNEQFF.

The rearrangement uses TRBV5-4 and TRBJ1-4; 7 bases are shared with TRBD1. The CDR3 is made up of 14 amino acids. Trimming removed 0 bases from V and 5 bases from J; junction bases left unmatched: 1. The germline V gene encodes CDR1 SGHNT and CDR2 YYREEE (reference sequence). The DNA of the CDR3 is TGTGCCAGCAGCTTGGGGGGACAGAATGAAAAACTGTTTTTT. Protein: CASSLGGQNEKLFF.

The chain is built from TRBV3-1 (or the pseudogene TRBV3-2) and TRBJ1-6, with no clear D. The CDR3 spans 14 residues. Trimming shortened V by 2 bases and J by 11 bases, and 13 bases separated the two germline ends. Germline V lookup: CDR1 LGHDT, CDR2 YNNKEL (reference sequence). The CDR3 DNA reads as TGTGCCAGCAGCCAACCCCCCGGTCTGACACCCCTCCACTTT. Encoded protein: CASSQPPGLTPLHF.

The chain carries TRBV19 and TRBJ1-2; D is perhaps TRBD1 (6 bases). This CDR3 is 15 amino acids long. Deletions cut 7 bases from V and 4 bases from J, with 19 bases between. CDR1 and CDR2 (germline): LNHDA, SQIVND (reference sequence). The CDR3 protein is CASNPPRGLVYGYTF. The CDR3 DNA follows: TGTGCCAGTAATCCCCCGCGGGGGCTCGTCTATGGCTACACCTTC. The entire variable domain, with the rest obtained from reference TRBV19 and TRBJ1-2, is as follows: DGGITQSPKYLFRKEGQNVTLSCEQNLNHDAMYWYRQDPGQGLRLIYYSQIVNDFQKGDIAEGYSVSREKKESFPLTVTSAQKNPTAFYLCASNPPRGLVYGYTFGSGTRLTVV.

The chain employs TRBV6-5 and TRBJ1-2, with a weak D call TRBD1 (6 bases). Germline V gives CDR1 MNHEY, CDR2 SVGAGI. This CDR3 is 14 amino acids long. With 7 bases removed from V and 2 bases from J, the gap between germline ends came to 14 bases. The CDR3, as DNA: TGTGCCAGCACCAGGGACATGACAAACTATGGCTACACCTTC. Translated: CASTRDMTNYGYTF.

V is TRBV5-1 and J is TRBJ2-1; TRBD1 agrees at 10 bases. The CDR3 extends over 15 amino acids. Germline values: CDR1 SGHRS, CDR2 YFSETQ. With 4 bases clipped from V and 8 bases from J, the junction kept 9 bases outside the gene matches. CDR3 amino acids: CASSIGQGGPDEQFF. The CDR3 DNA sequence: TGCGCCAGCAGCATAGGACAGGGGGGACCTGATGAGCAGTTCTTC.

V and J are TRBV15 and TRBJ2-3; 9 positions match TRBD1. The CDR3 extends over 16 amino acids. The J segment lost 0 bases and the V segment lost 4 bases, leaving 5 bases of the junction unmatched. From germline, CDR1 is LNHNV and CDR2 YYDKDF (reference sequence). In DNA form, the CDR3 reads TGTGCCACCAGCAACGACAGGGGGGCTAGCACAGATACGCAGTATTTT. It encodes CATSNDRGASTDTQYF.

This clone was detected only once. The rearrangement uses TRBV10-1 and TRBJ2-1; D possibly corresponds to TRBD2 (6 bases). Trimming cost V 5 bases and J 4 bases, with 18 bases left between them. The length of the CDR3 is 16 residues. Per germline, CDR1 WNHNN and CDR2 SYGVQD (reference sequence). DNA for the CDR3: TGCGCCAGCAGTTCCCTTACCGGGACTGATTACAATGAGCAGTTCTTC. This codes for CASSSLTGTDYNEQFF.

The chain carries TRBV7-3 and TRBJ2-3, with 8 bases matching TRBD1. J lost 6 bases, V lost 5 bases, and 7 bases had no gene match. The germline gives CDR1 SGHTA, CDR2 FQGTGA. The CDR3 has 14 amino acids. The CDR3 coding sequence is TGTGCCAGCAGCCAGGGGGCGGGCCGGGATACGCAGTATTTT. As protein: CASSQGAGRDTQYF. The whole variable domain, filled in from reference TRBV7-3 and TRBJ2-3, reads GAGVSQTPSNKVTEKGKYVELRCDPISGHTALYWYRQSLGQGPEFLIYFQGTGAADDSGLPNDRFFAVRPEGSVSTLKIQRTERGDSAVYLCASSQGAGRDTQYFGPGTRLTVL.

The V gene is TRBV19, the J gene TRBJ2-4, with D hard to call. This CDR3 is 15 amino acids long. Germline V gene sequence: CDR1 LNHDA, CDR2 SQIVND (reference sequence). The germline V and J ends were trimmed by 0 bases and 6 bases, with 12 bases remaining between them. CDR3: CASSIDGAAGNIQYF. The DNA of the CDR3 is TGTGCCAGTAGTATAGATGGTGCCGCCGGAAACATTCAGTACTTC.

The chain links TRBV7-8 to TRBJ2-2; D possibly corresponds to TRBD2 (5 bases). The CDR3 covers 15 residues. V lost 4 bases, J lost 1 base, and 10 bases lay in between. Germline V gene data show CDR1 as SGHVS and CDR2 as FQNEAQ. CDR3 amino acids: CASSSQSGNTGELFF. The CDR3 region has the DNA TGTGCCAGCAGCTCCCAAAGCGGGAACACCGGGGAGCTGTTTTTT.

This clone has just one count. The chain uses TRBV3-1 (or the pseudogene TRBV3-2) and TRBJ2-1, with D hard to call. The V end was cut by 0 bases, the J end by 9 bases, with 15 bases between. Germline loops: CDR1 LGHDT, CDR2 YNNKEL (reference sequence). The CDR3 has 15 amino acids. CDR3 residues: CASSQELALVIEQFF. The DNA of the CDR3 is TGTGCCAGCAGCCAAGAACTCGCCCTAGTCATTGAGCAGTTCTTC.

The V gene is TRBV30, the J gene TRBJ1-2, with no clear D. Per germline, CDR1 GTSNPN and CDR2 SVGIG (reference sequence). CDR3 length equals 12 residues. The V end was cut by 4 bases, the J end by 5 bases, with 11 bases between. CDR3 sequence: CAWTSQPYGYTF. Here the CDR3 DNA reads TGTGCCTGGACTAGCCAGCCTTATGGCTACACCTTC.

J is TRBJ1-4 and V is TRBV6-4; D unclear. The V end was cut by 2 bases, the J end by 2 bases, with 9 bases between. The CDR3 sequence is 15 residues long. The germline V gene encodes CDR1 MRHNA and CDR2 SNTAGT. CDR3 nucleotides: TGTGCCAGCAGTGACGAATTACAGACTAATGAAAAACTGTTTTTT. Its translation: CASSDELQTNEKLFF.

This clone was detected many times. The rearrangement uses TRBV7-2 and TRBJ1-2; the match to TRBD1 covers 10 bases. The CDR3 has 15 residues. V shed 5 bases and J 2 bases; nucleotides not matched to a gene: 5. Germline V gene sequence: CDR1 SGHTA, CDR2 FQGNSA. The chain's CDR3 is CASSRDRGRNYGYTF. CDR3 coding DNA: TGTGCCAGCAGCCGCGACAGGGGGCGCAACTATGGCTACACCTTC.

The rearrangement joins TRBV9 to TRBJ2-1; D is possibly TRBD2 (5 bases). The CDR3 sequence is 17 residues long. Trimming removed 4 bases at V and 1 base at J, with 18 bases between. Germline V gene sequence: CDR1 SGDLS, CDR2 YYNGEE. CDR3 loop: CASSTQPSPGSYNEQFF. The DNA of the CDR3 is TGTGCCAGCAGCACCCAGCCCAGCCCGGGATCCTACAATGAGCAGTTCTTC. Full variable domain (missing parts from reference TRBV9 and TRBJ2-1): DSGVTQTPKHLITATGQRVTLRCSPRSGDLSVYWYQQSLDQGLQFLIQYYNGEERAKGNILERFSAQQFPDLHSELNLSSLELGDSALYFCASSTQPSPGSYNEQFFGPGTRLTVL.

V is TRBV28 and J is TRBJ1-6; 10 nucleotides align to TRBD1. CDR1 is MDHEN and CDR2 is SYDVKM in the germline V gene. V lost 8 bases, J lost 9 bases, and 16 bases stayed unmatched. The CDR3 loop spans 17 amino acids. Here the CDR3 reads CASLEPRGTGVGSPLHF. CDR3 sequence (DNA): TGTGCCAGCCTAGAACCGAGAGGGACAGGGGTAGGTTCACCCCTCCACTTT.

CDR3 sequence reads: CASSSPDRMNTEAFF. The CDR3 bases are TGTGCCAGCAGTTCCCCGGACAGAATGAACACTGAAGCTTTCTTT. This chain joins TRBV28 and TRBJ1-1; the D gene is possibly TRBD1 (6 bases). V was cut by 4 bases and J by 0 bases, with 12 bases left in between. Germline V gene data show CDR1 as MDHEN and CDR2 as SYDVKM. The CDR3 extends over 15 amino acids.

This clone was detected once. The chain employs TRBV5-6 and TRBJ2-1; the match to TRBD2 covers 11 bases. There are 16 residues in the CDR3. V shed 4 bases, J shed 1 base, and the junction held 4 bases outside the gene matches. Germline CDR1 and CDR2: SGHDT and YYEEEE. As DNA, the CDR3 is TGTGCCAGCAGCACACTAGCGGGAGTTTCCTACAATGAGCAGTTCTTC. Encoded protein: CASSTLAGVSYNEQFF.

Of note for this clone: Other DNA sequences of this sample code for an identical CDR3. The chain carries TRBV27 and TRBJ2-3, with TRBD2 identical over 9 bases. From germline, CDR1 is MNHEY and CDR2 SMNVEV (reference sequence). Trimming cost V 5 bases and J 3 bases; bases outside gene matches: 0. CDR3 size: 13 residues. This CDR3 reads CASSSGGTDTQYF. CDR3 in DNA: TGTGCCAGCAGTAGCGGGGGGACAGATACGCAGTATTTT.

This chain joins TRBV12-5 and TRBJ1-2; D is undetermined. The length of the CDR3 is 17 residues. CDR1 and CDR2 (germline): LGHNT, FRNRAP. Trimming left V 2 bases short and J 0 bases short, with 16 bases between. CDR3 region: CASGLWAGKSSNYGYTF. Written as DNA, the CDR3 is TGTGCTAGTGGTTTGTGGGCAGGCAAGTCCTCTAACTATGGCTACACCTTC.

The chain uses TRBV6-8 and TRBJ2-7; 11 nucleotides align to TRBD2. There are 18 residues in the CDR3. Germline V gene sequence: CDR1 MNHGY, CDR2 SAAAGT. The trim removed 2 bases at V and 3 bases at J, leaving 12 bases unmatched. Here the CDR3 reads CASSYALIAGGPRYEQYF. In DNA, the CDR3 is TGTGCCAGCAGTTACGCACTTATAGCGGGAGGGCCCCGCTACGAGCAGTACTTC.